This T cell receptor (beta chain) was captured in a study of blood T cell repertoires in COVID-19. On the study more broadly: Some COVID-19 samples were acute and others convalescent; all came from the United States, Italy and Spain. T cells, B-cell-depleted T cells, or PBMCs supplied cDNA or gDNA.

This CDR3 spans 16 amino acids. V lost 0 bases to trimming and J lost 4 bases; unmatched junction nucleotides: 6. Germline lookup yields CDR1 MGHRA and CDR2 YSYEKL. As originally analysed: It was from reference gene primer amplification that nucleated cell counts were estimated. TCRdb's copy holds only in-frame clones and misses some; the assay was immunoSEQ multiplex PCR. The DNA gave D and trimming, while V, J and clone size come from that table. Of about 81,000 clones listed, 88% are singletons. The receptor was isolated from an elderly woman with acute or convalescent COVID-19. The sequencing sample was made of peripheral blood. This chain uses TRBV4-1 with TRBJ2-3, with 8 bases that match TRBD2. The CDR3 DNA is TGCGCCAGCAGCCAAGATCATCCGGGAGGGCCAGATACGCAGTATTTT. This gives the protein CASSQDHPGGPDTQYF.